This TCR beta chain was found in a study of radiation and T cells in renal cell carcinoma. Study in general: Nephrectomy followed 15 Gy stereotactic body radiation by 4 weeks. Study results and limitations: In blood, top tumor clones expanded by 2 weeks, shrinking by 4.

As to time point: baseline pretreatment blood. Treatment given: 15 Gy SBRT to primary tumor, nephrectomy 4 weeks later. Blood was sampled at baseline, 2 weeks and 4 weeks after SBRT. This renal cell carcinoma was of the clear cell type. For this clone: What it binds is unknown.

Clones were read by immunoSEQ multiplex PCR, and TCRdb kept only the in-frame ones, dropping some. The sample has 130,000 or so clones; roughly 80% are singletons. The receptor's source is a woman in her forties or fifties with renal cell carcinoma. The material sequenced was blood, taken from a patient whose treatment included radiotherapy and nephrectomy.

The CDR3 sequence: CASSEGGTDTEAFF. CDR3 sequence (DNA): TGTGCCAGCAGTGAAGGGGGGACGGACACTGAAGCTTTCTTT. The chain couples TRBV2 to TRBJ1-1; D may be TRBD1 (5 bases). Looked up from germline, CDR1 is SNHLY and CDR2 is FYNNEI. This CDR3 has 14 amino acids. V lost 1 base, J lost 3 bases, and 9 bases lay in between. Combining the CDR3 with reference TRBV2 and TRBJ1-1 gives the whole variable domain EPEVTQTPSHQVTQMGQEVILRCVPISNHLYFYWYRQILGQKVEFLVSFYNNEISEKSEIFDDQFSVERPDGSNFTLKIRSTKLEDSAMYFCASSEGGTDTEAFFGQGTRLTVV.